The entry that follows covers one T cell receptor (beta chain) sequence. TCRdb's copy holds only in-frame clones and misses some; the assay was immunoSEQ multiplex PCR. The repertoire holds fewer than 60,000 clones, with just over 90% as singletons. This sample is part of a study of T cell changes during pregnancy in multiple sclerosis. There are 15 residues in the CDR3. Per the germline V gene, CDR1 is SGHVS and CDR2 is FNYEAQ. V lost 2 bases to trimming and J lost 2 bases, with 13 bases between them. J is TRBJ2-7 and V is TRBV7-6, with D tentatively TRBD1 (5 bases). The material sequenced was peripheral blood, taken in the second trimester of pregnancy. The sequence was obtained from a female donor with multiple sclerosis, enrolled in a pregnancy study. In DNA, the CDR3 is TGTGCCAGCAGCTTACTTCGACAGAGCCCCTACGAGCAGTACTTC. Translation: CASSLLRQSPYEQYF.